This T cell receptor (beta chain) was captured by sequencing in a study of T cells in tuberculosis (dated by TCRdb to 2017 to 2018). Context from the whole study: To characterize T cells specific for the mycobacterial lipid antigen glucose monomycolate (GMM), the study used CD1B tetramers together with high-throughput TCR immunosequencing. A South African clinical cohort compared IGRA-negative adolescents, IGRA-positive adolescents with latent tuberculosis and adults with active tuberculosis, ten per group. The paper's findings and limits, for the study overall: Smaller mean NN-distances to GMM-specific TCRs were observed in active tuberculosis TCR-alpha repertoires than in IGRA-negative controls, suggesting clonal expansion of GMM-specific TCRs. Clinical samples were selected based on the availability of cryopreserved specimens, with adults included as active tuberculosis cases and adolescents included as controls. Smaller NN-distances were partly driven by shorter CDR3-alpha lengths in active tuberculosis patients, and statistical significance was not reached for the TCR-beta difference. An accuracy of about 90% (AUROC about 0.9) was reached by a classifier using the diverse GMM-specific repertoire, compared with 70% to 75% accuracy when GEM motif frequencies were used.

At study entry, adolescents were screened for latent tuberculosis infection by tuberculin skin test and QuantiFERON-TB GOLD In-Tube IGRA. Immunosequencing was performed on unsorted cryopreserved PBMC and covered some 100,000 T cells per clinical donor on average. Eleven high schools in the Worcester region of the Western Cape, South Africa, served as enrollment sites for adolescents aged 12 to 18 years. Approximately ten M. tuberculosis-infected adolescents and about ten uninfected adolescents, matched for age and sex, were selected. PBMC from adolescents were isolated by density centrifugation from freshly drawn heparinized blood and then cryopreserved. The CDR3 spans 17 residues, from the cysteine through the phenylalanine. Only CDR3 DNA is held: 51 bases, read in frame from base 1. CDR1 is given as MDHEN and CDR2 as SYDVKM, both from the germline V gene. The trim is 5 bases for V and 5 bases for J, with a gap of 22 bases between the germline ends.

TCR libraries were generated with the immunoSEQ multiplex PCR assay, using TCR-beta and/or TCR-alpha/delta assays for each sample. The Illumina high-throughput platform was used to sequence the amplified TCR libraries. In the authors' own workflow: Clustering and dimensionality reduction relied on pairwise TCRdist distances among GMM-specific receptors from T cells that were either sorted ex vivo or expanded in vitro. The score assigned to each clinical repertoire was mean NN-distance, meaning the average TCRdist to the nearest 10% of tetramer-positive reference sequences. GEM TCR motif frequency was calculated as the fraction of unique TCRs that matched known GEM sequences in V/J usage and CDR3 length. Active tuberculosis was classified by linear discriminant analysis with leave-one-out cross-validation, implemented in scikit-learn. TCRdb re-hosts the immuneACCESS table, in-frame sequences only. Its copies lack some clones; in the studies checked, an unresolved V gene accounts for under half of them, and the cause for the rest is not known. Clone size and the V and J calls come from that table; the DNA yielded D and trimming. The sample data list 35,000 to 50,000 clones, and 94% of these were observed just once. The ten top clones hold roughly 2% of the sample.

As to this clone: The specificity of this receptor is unknown. Base qualities are missing; no much larger clone stands one base away.

This TCR was recovered from a donor between 10 and 35 years old with latent tuberculosis or without tuberculosis infection. Some clones in this sample may be carry-over from other donors' samples. Here the chain combines TRBV28 and TRBJ2-1, and possibly TRBD2, on 5 matching bases. Sequencing used PBMCs. The CDR3 protein is CASSLGSRVRPNNEQFF. The sequenced DNA: TGTGCCAGCAGTCTCGGGTCGAGGGTTAGACCTAACAATGAGCAGTTCTTC.